In this sample, the clone carrying this T cell receptor (beta chain) turned up many times. Antigen unknown. This entry belongs to a study of early T cells in non-severe SARS-CoV-2 infection. Study-wide context: The input, bulk RNA from unsorted whole blood, was sequenced, and chains were unpaired. The study's findings and limits: Matching results from VDJdb favored anti-spike CD8 responses, leaving private and CD4 specificities undetected.

Unique molecular identifiers were attached to individual cDNA molecules. TCRdb re-derived calls from the 5' RACE reads in MiXCR, one entry per CDR3 protein. In the table there are some 38,000 distinct CDR3 sequences, roughly 4.8% of which are singletons. The length of the CDR3 is 12 residues. V shed 5 bases and J shed 5 bases, with 9 bases lying between them. The germline CDR1 and CDR2 sequences are LNHNV and YYDKDF (reference sequence). The V and J genes are TRBV15 and TRBJ1-1, with no clear D. The sequencing input was whole blood. The clonotype originates from an adult who was a healthcare worker with PCR-confirmed SARS-CoV-2 infection or an uninfected control (not recorded which). The CDR3 sequence is CATSGLGTEAFF. The CDR3 DNA reads as TGTGCCACCAGCGGCCTGGGGACTGAAGCTTTCTTT.